Listed below are T cell receptor beta chains from one sample, sequenced in a study of T cells expressing NK-cell markers. TCRdb reanalyzed the 5' RACE reads, giving one entry per CDR3 protein sequence and no DNA. The listing records almost 450,000 distinct CDR3 sequences. The sequencing sample was made of blood T cells: a sorted CD56 or NKG2C T cell subset, CD4+ or CD8+ T cells, or bulk PBMC T cells (not recorded which). All receptors derive from a woman aged 18-70 years in good health. The CDR3 runs from the conserved cysteine through the conserved F or W. Fields, in order: J gene, V gene, CDR3 protein.

>TRBJ2-7|TRBV10-3
CAISESRRGPYEQYF
>TRBJ2-5|TRBV29-1
CSVVGRSETQYF
>TRBJ2-1|TRBV2
CASSEQQLAGGEQFF
>TRBJ2-7|TRBV6-1
CASSTGGSYEQYF
>TRBJ1-2|TRBV6-4
CASKIDRGNYGYTF
>TRBJ2-5|TRBV20-1
CSARDFQDPSETQYF
>TRBJ2-3|TRBV29-1
CSGGSTDTQYF
>TRBJ2-1|TRBV18
CASSPARPAYAYNEQFF
>TRBJ1-5|TRBV15
CATSGGASNQPQHF
>TRBJ1-6|TRBV20-1
CSARDTYNSPLHF
>TRBJ2-7|TRBV30
CAWGRASRWYEQYF
>TRBJ1-2|TRBV10-3
CAISDRFQGAHYGYTF
>TRBJ1-2|TRBV20-1
CSAFGTANYGYTF
>TRBJ1-1|TRBV21-1
CASSKGCAGGVEAFF
>TRBJ1-1|TRBV6-2/TRBV6-3
CASSPTPGQGPNTEAFF
>TRBJ2-3|TRBV9
CASSVVVWDTQYF
>TRBJ2-4|TRBV25-1
CASSEGSKNIQYF
>TRBJ2-1|TRBV20-1
CSARDRPSGAREQFF
>TRBJ2-5|TRBV7-8
CASSLAGGRTETQYF
>TRBJ2-3|TRBV7-2
CASSLARAGGPDTQYF
>TRBJ2-3|TRBV7-9
CASSITGGPVTQYF
>TRBJ2-1|TRBV7-3
CASSYPGTSGYNEQFF
>TRBJ2-2|TRBV29-1
CSGALGGLGDLFF
>TRBJ2-3|TRBV9
CATETSGRGDTQYF
>TRBJ1-5|TRBV30
CAWSVQGHSNQPQHF
>TRBJ1-1|TRBV12-5
CASGSEENTEAFF
>TRBJ2-3|TRBV4-3
CASSHAPGLALDTQYF
>TRBJ1-5|TRBV7-8
CASSLEGLSNQPQHF
>TRBJ1-5|TRBV5-1
CASSLAPLGGGNQPQHF
>TRBJ1-2|TRBV7-8
CASSSGTGLVYGYTF
>TRBJ2-7|TRBV6-5
CASSYQTGTYEQYF
>TRBJ1-6|TRBV9
CASSEAGSPLHF